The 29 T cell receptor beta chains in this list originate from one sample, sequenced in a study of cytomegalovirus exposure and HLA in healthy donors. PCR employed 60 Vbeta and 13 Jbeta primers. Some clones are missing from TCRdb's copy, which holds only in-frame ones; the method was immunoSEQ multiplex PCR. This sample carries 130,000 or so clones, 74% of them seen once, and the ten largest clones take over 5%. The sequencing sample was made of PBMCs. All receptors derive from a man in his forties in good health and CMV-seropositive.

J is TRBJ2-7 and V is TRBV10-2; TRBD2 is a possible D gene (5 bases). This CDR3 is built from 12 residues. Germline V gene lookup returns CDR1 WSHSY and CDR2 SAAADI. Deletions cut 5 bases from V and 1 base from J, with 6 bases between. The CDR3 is CASSRESYEQYF. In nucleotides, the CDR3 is TGCGCCAGCAGTAGGGAGTCCTACGAGCAGTACTTC.

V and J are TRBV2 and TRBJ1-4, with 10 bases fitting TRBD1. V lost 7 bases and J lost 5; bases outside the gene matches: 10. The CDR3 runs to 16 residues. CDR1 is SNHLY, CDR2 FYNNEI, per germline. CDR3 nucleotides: TGTGCCAGCACCAAGACACCGGGACAGGGGAATGAAAAACTGTTTTTT. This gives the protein CASTKTPGQGNEKLFF.

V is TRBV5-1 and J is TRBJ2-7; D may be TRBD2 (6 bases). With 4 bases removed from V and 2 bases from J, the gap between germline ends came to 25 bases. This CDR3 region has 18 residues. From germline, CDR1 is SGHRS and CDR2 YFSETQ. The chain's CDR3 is CASSVGTYDLAVTYEQYF. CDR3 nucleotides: TGCGCCAGCAGCGTGGGGACTTATGACCTAGCCGTAACCTACGAGCAGTACTTC.

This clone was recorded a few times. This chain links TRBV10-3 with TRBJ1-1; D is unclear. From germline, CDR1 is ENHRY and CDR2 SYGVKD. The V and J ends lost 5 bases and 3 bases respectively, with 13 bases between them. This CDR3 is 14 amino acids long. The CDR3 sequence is CAISRESGDTEAFF. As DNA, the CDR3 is TGTGCCATCAGTAGAGAGTCCGGGGACACTGAAGCTTTCTTT.

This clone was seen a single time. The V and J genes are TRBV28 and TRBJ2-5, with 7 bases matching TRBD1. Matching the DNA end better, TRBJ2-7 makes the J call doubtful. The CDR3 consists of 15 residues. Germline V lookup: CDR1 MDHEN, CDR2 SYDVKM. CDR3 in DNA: TGTGCCAGCAGTGGGTTTGACAGGGACTCCTACGAGCAGTACTTC. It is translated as CASSGFDRDSYEQYF.

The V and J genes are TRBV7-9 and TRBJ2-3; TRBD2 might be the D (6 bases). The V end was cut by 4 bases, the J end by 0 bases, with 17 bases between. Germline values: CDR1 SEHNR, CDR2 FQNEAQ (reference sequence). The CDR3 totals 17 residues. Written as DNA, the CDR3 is TGTGCCAGCAGCTCTACCTTGACGGGACTGAGCACAGATACGCAGTATTTT. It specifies CASSSTLTGLSTDTQYF.

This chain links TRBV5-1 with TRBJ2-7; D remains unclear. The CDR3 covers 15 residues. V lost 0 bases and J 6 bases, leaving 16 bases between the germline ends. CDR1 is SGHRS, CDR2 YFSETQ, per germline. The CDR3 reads CASSLGQQTWSEQYF. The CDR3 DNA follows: TGCGCCAGCAGCTTGGGGCAGCAGACATGGTCCGAGCAGTACTTC.

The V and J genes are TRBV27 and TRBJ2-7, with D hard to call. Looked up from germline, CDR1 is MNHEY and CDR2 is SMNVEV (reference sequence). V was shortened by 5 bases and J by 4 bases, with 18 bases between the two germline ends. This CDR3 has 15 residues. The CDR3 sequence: CASSPLSPGNYEQYF. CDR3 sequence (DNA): TGTGCCAGCAGTCCTCTCAGCCCGGGTAATTACGAGCAGTACTTC.

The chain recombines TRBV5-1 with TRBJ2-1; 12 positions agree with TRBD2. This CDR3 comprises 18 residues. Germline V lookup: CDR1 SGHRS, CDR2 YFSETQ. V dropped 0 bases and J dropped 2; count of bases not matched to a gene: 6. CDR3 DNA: TGCGCCAGCAGCTTGGTGGCTAGCGGGAGGGCCCCCTACAATGAGCAGTTCTTC. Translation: CASSLVASGRAPYNEQFF.

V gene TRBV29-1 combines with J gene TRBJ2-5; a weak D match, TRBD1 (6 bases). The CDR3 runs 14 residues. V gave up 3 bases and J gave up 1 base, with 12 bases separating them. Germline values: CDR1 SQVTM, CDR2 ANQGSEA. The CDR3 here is CSVEAPGVQETQYF. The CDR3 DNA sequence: TGCAGCGTTGAGGCTCCAGGGGTCCAAGAGACCCAGTACTTC.

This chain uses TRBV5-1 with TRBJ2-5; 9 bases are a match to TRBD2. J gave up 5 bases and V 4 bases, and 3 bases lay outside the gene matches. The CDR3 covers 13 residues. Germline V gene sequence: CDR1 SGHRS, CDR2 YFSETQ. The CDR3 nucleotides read TGCGCCAGCAGCGCGGGGGGGTTTGAGACCCAGTACTTC. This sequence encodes CASSAGGFETQYF.

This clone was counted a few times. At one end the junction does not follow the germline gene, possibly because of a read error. The CDR3 region is CASSPDSRAPVF. Here the CDR3 DNA reads TGTGCCAGCAGCCCGGACAGTAGGGCCCCTGTCTTC. The chain couples TRBV5-4 to TRBJ2-7; D may be TRBD1 (6 bases). Germline V gives CDR1 SGHNT, CDR2 YYREEE (reference sequence). There are 12 residues in the CDR3.

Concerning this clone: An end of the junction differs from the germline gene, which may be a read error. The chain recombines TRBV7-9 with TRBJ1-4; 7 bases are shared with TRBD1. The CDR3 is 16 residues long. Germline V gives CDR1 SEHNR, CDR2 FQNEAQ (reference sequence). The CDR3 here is CASSLAGQTTNEKLFF. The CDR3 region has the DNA TGTGCCAGTAGCTTAGCGGGACAGACAACTAATGAAAAACTGTTTTTT.

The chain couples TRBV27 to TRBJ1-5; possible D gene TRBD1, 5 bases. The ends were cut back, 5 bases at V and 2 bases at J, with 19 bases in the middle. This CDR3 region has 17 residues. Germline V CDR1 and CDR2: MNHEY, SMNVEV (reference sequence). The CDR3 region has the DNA TGTGCCAGCAGTACTCAATTTCGGGGGGATGGCAATCAGCCCCAGCATTTT. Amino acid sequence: CASSTQFRGDGNQPQHF.

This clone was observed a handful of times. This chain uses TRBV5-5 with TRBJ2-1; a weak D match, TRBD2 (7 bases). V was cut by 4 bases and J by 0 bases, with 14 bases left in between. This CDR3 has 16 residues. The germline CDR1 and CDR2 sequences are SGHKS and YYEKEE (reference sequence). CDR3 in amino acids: CASSPRGGSSYNEQFF. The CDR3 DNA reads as TGTGCCAGCAGCCCAAGGGGGGGCAGCTCCTACAATGAGCAGTTCTTC.

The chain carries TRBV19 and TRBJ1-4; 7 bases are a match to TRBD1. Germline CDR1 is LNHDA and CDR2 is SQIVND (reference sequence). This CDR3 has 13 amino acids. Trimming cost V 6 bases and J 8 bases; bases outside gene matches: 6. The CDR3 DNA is TGTGCCAGTAGGGCAGGGGGTCGGGAAAAACTGTTTTTT. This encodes CASRAGGREKLFF.

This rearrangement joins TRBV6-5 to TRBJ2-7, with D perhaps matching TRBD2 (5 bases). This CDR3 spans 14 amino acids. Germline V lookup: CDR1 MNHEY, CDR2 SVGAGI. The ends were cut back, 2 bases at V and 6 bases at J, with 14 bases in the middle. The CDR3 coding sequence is TGTGCCAGCAGTTACGGAACAACTAGGACCGAGCAGTACTTC. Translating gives CASSYGTTRTEQYF.

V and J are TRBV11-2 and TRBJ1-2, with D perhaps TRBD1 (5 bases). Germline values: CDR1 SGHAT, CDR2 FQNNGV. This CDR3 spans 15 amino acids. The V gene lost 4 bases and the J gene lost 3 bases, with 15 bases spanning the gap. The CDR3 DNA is TGTGCCAGCAGCTCGATGAGACGGGGGGACTATGGCTACACCTTC. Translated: CASSSMRRGDYGYTF.

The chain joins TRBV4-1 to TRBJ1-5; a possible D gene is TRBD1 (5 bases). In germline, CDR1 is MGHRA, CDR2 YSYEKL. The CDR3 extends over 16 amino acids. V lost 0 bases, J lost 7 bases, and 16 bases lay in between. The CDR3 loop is CASSQDFVQGGQPQHF. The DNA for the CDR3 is TGCGCCAGCAGCCAAGATTTTGTGCAGGGAGGACAGCCCCAGCATTTT.

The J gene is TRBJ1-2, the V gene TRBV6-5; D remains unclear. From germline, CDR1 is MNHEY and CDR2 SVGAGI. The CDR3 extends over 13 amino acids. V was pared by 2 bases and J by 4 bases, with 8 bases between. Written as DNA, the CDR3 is TGTGCCAGCAGTTACGGTGACATCTATGGCTACACCTTC. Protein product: CASSYGDIYGYTF.

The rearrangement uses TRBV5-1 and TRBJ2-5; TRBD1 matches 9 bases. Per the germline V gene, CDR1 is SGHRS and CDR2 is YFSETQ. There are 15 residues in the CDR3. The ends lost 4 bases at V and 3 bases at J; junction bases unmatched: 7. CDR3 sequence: CASSISQGAKETQYF. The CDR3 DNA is TGCGCCAGCAGCATATCACAGGGGGCTAAAGAGACCCAGTACTTC.

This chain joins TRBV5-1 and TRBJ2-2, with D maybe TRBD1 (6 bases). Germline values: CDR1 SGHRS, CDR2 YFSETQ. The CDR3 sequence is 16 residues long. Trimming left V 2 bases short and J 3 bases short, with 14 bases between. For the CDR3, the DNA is TGCGCCAGCAGCTTCGATAGGACAGCCCACACCGGGGAGCTGTTTTTT. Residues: CASSFDRTAHTGELFF.

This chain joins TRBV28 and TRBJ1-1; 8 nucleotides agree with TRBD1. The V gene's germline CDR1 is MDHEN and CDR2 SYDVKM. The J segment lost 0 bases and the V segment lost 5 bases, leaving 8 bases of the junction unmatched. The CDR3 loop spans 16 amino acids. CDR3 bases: TGTGCCAGCAGTATTCCGGGACAGGCGATGAACACTGAAGCTTTCTTT. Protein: CASSIPGQAMNTEAFF.

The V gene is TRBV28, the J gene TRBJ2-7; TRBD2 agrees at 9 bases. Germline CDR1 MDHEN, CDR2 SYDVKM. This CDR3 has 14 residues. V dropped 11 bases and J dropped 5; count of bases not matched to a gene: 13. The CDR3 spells CASLGGRVLHEQYF. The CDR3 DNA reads TGTGCCTCTCTCGGCGGGAGGGTATTGCACGAGCAGTACTTC.

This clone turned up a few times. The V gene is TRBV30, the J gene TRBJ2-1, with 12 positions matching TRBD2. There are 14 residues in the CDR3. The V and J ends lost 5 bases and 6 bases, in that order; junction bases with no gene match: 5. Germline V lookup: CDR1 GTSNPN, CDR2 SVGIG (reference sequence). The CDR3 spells CAWARLAGANEQFF. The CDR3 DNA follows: TGTGCCTGGGCACGACTAGCGGGGGCCAATGAGCAGTTCTTC.

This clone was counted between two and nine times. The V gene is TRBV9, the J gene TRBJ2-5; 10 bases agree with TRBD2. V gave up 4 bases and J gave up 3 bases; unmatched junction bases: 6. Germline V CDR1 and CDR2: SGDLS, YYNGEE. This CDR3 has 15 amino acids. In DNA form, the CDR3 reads TGTGCCAGCAGCCCCCGGCTAGCGGGGGAAGAGACCCAGTACTTC. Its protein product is CASSPRLAGEETQYF.

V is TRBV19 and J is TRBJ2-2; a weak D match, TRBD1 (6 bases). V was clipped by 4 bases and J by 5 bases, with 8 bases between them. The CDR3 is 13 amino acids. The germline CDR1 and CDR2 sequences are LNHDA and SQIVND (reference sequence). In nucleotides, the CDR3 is TGTGCCAGTAGTAACCAGGGGACCGGGGAGCTGTTTTTT. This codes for CASSNQGTGELFF.

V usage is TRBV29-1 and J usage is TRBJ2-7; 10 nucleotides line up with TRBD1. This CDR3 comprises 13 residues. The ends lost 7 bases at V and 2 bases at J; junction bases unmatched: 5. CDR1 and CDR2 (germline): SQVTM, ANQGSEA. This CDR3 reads CSGRTGGTYEQYF. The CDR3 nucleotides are TGCAGCGGGAGGACAGGGGGGACCTACGAGCAGTACTTC.

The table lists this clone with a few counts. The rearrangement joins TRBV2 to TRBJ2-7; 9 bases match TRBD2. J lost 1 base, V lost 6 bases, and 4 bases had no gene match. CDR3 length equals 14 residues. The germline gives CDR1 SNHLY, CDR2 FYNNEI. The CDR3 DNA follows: TGTGCCAGCAGCCGACTAGCGGAATCCTACGAGCAGTACTTC. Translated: CASSRLAESYEQYF. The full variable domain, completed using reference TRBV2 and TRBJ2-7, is EPEVTQTPSHQVTQMGQEVILRCVPISNHLYFYWYRQILGQKVEFLVSFYNNEISEKSEIFDDQFSVERPDGSNFTLKIRSTKLEDSAMYFCASSRLAESYEQYFGPGTRLTVT.